This note documents a single T cell receptor (beta chain) sequence. These data come from a study of blood T cell repertoires in COVID-19. Method: immunoSEQ multiplex PCR; TCRdb's copy keeps in-frame clones and lacks some. The sample has some 250,000 clones; approximately 83% are singletons. The CDR3 totals 13 residues. The V gene end was trimmed by 4 bases and the J gene end by 5 bases; junction bases not matched to a gene: 1. Germline V gives CDR1 SEHNR, CDR2 FQNEAQ (reference sequence). The chain has TRBV7-9 and TRBJ1-1, with 10 bases fitting TRBD1. Sequenced material: PBMCs or T cells enriched from blood (not recorded which). This clonotype was obtained from a woman aged 50 to 65 who had recovered from COVID-19. Written as DNA, the CDR3 is TGTGCCAGCAGCTGGACAGGGGGGACTGAAGCTTTCTTT. Amino acid sequence: CASSWTGGTEAFF.